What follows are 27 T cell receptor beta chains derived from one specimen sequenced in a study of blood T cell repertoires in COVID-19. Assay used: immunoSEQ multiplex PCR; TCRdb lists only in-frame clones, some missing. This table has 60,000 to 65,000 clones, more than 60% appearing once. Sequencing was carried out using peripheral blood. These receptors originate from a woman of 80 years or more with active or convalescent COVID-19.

CDR3 DNA sequence: TGCAGCGTTGCGGATGGCTACACCTTC. It encodes CSVADGYTF. The V and J genes are TRBV29-1 and TRBJ1-2; D gene ambiguous. CDR1 and CDR2 (germline): SQVTM, ANQGSEA. V gave up 4 bases and J gave up 6 bases, with 3 bases separating them. This CDR3 region has 9 residues.

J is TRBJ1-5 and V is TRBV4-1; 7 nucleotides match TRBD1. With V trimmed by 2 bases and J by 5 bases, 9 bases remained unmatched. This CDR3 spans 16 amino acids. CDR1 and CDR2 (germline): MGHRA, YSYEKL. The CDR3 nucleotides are TGCGCCAGCAGCCAATCGACAGGGAGGTTAGATCAGCCCCAGCATTTT. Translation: CASSQSTGRLDQPQHF.

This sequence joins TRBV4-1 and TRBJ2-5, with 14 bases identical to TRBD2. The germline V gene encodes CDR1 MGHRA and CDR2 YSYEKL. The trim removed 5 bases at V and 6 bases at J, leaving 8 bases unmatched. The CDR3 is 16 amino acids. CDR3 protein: CASSSTSGGARKTQYF. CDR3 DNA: TGCGCCAGCAGCTCGACTAGCGGGGGGGCTAGAAAGACCCAGTACTTC.

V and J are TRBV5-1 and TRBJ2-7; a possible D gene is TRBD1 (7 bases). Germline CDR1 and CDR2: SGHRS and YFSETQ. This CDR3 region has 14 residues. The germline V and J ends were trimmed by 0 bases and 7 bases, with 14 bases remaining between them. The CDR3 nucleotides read TGCGCCAGCAGCTTGGAGGACAGGAGGGGAGAGCAGTACTTC. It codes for CASSLEDRRGEQYF.

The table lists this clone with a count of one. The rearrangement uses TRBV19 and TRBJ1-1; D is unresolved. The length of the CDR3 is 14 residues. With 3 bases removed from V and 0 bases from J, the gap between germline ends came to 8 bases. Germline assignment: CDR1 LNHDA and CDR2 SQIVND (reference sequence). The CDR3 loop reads CASSMIVMNTEAFF. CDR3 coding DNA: TGTGCCAGTAGTATGATAGTTATGAACACTGAAGCTTTCTTT.

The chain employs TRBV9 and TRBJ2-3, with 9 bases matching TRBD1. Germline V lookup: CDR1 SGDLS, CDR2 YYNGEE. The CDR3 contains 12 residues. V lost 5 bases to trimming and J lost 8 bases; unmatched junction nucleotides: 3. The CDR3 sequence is CASSGQGPTQYF. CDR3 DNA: TGTGCCAGCAGTGGACAGGGGCCTACGCAGTATTTT.

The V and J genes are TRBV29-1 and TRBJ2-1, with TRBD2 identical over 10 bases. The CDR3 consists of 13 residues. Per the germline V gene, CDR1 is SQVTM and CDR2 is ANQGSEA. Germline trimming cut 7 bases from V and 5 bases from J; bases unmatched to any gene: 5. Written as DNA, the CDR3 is TGCAGCGCTAGACTAGCGGGCCACAATGAGCAGTTCTTC. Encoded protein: CSARLAGHNEQFF.

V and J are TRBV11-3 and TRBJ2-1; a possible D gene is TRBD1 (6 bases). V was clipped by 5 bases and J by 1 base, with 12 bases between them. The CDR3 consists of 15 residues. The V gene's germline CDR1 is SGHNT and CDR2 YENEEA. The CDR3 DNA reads TGTGCCAGCAGCCCACGGCAGGGGTCCTACAATGAGCAGTTCTTC. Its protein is CASSPRQGSYNEQFF. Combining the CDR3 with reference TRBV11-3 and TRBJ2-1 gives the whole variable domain EAGVVQSPRYKIIEKKQPVAFWCNPISGHNTLYWYLQNLGQGPELLIRYENEEAVDDSQLPKDRFSAERLKGVDSTLKIQPAELGDSAVYLCASSPRQGSYNEQFFGPGTRLTVL.

CDR3 protein: CASSGMTGVTFF. The CDR3, as DNA: TGTGCCAGCAGTGGGATGACAGGGGTTACTTTCTTT. The chain employs TRBV28 and TRBJ1-1; 8 bases align to TRBD1. From germline, CDR1 is MDHEN and CDR2 SYDVKM. The CDR3 is made up of 12 amino acids. Unmatched junction bases numbered 8, after V lost 5 bases and J lost 12 bases.

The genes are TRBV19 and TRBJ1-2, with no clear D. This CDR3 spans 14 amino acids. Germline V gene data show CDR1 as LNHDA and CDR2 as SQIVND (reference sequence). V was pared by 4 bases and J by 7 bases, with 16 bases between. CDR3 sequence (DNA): TGTGCCAGTAGTACCGAGAGAGGAGGGTTTGGCTACACCTTC. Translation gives CASSTERGGFGYTF.

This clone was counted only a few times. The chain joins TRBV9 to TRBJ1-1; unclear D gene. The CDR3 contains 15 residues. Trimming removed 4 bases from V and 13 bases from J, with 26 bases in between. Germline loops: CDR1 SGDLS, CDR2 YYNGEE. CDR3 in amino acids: CASSPGNAAVLKLFF. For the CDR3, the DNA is TGTGCCAGCAGCCCCGGGAACGCGGCCGTCCTGAAGCTTTTCTTT. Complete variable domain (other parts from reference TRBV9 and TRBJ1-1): DSGVTQTPKHLITATGQRVTLRCSPRSGDLSVYWYQQSLDQGLQFLIQYYNGEERAKGNILERFSAQQFPDLHSELNLSSLELGDSALYFCASSPGNAAVLKLFFGQGTRLTVV.

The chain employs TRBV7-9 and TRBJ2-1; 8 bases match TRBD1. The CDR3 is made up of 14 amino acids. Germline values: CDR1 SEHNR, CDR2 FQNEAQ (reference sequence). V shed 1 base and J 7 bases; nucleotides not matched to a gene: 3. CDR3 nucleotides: TGTGCCAGCAGCTTAGGGACAGGGCGTAATGAGCAGTTCTTC. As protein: CASSLGTGRNEQFF.

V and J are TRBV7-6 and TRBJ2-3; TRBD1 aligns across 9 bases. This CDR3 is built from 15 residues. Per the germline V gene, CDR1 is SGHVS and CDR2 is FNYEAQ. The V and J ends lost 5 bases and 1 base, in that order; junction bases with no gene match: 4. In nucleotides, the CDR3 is TGTGCCAGCAGCCGAGGGACAGGGCGCACAGATACGCAGTATTTT. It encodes CASSRGTGRTDTQYF.

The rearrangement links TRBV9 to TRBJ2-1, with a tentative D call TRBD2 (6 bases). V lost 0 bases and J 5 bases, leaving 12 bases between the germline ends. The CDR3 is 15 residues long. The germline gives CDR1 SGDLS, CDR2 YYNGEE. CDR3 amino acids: CASSVGGAPDNEQFF. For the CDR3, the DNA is TGTGCCAGCAGCGTAGGCGGGGCCCCCGACAATGAGCAGTTCTTC. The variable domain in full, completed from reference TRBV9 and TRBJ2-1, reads DSGVTQTPKHLITATGQRVTLRCSPRSGDLSVYWYQQSLDQGLQFLIQYYNGEERAKGNILERFSAQQFPDLHSELNLSSLELGDSALYFCASSVGGAPDNEQFFGPGTRLTVL.

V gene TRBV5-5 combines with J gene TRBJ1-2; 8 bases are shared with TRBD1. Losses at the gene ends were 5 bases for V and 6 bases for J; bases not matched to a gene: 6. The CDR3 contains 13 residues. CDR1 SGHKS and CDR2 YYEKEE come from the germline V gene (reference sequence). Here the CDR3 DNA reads TGTGCCAGCAGTAATAGACAGGGGAATGGCTACACCTTC. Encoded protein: CASSNRQGNGYTF. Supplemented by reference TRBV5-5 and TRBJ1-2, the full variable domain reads DAGVTQSPTHLIKTRGQQVTLRCSPISGHKSVSWYQQVLGQGPQFIFQYYEKEERGRGNFPDRFSARQFPNYSSELNVNALLLGDSALYLCASSNRQGNGYTFGSGTRLTVV.

CDR3 sequence (DNA): TGTGCCAGCAGCTTGCGGGGGCAAGAGGCAGATACGCAGTATTTT. It is translated as CASSLRGQEADTQYF. V gene TRBV7-2 combines with J gene TRBJ2-3, with TRBD2 as a possible D gene (7 bases). The CDR3 spans 15 residues. V was pared by 3 bases and J by 4 bases, with 14 bases between. Germline V gene data show CDR1 as SGHTA and CDR2 as FQGNSA.

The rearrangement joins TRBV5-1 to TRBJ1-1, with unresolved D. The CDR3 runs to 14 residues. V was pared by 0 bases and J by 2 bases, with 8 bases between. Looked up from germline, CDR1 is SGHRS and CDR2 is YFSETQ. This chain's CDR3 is CASSLVSGNTEAFF. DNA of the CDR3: TGCGCCAGCAGCTTGGTTTCGGGTAACACTGAAGCTTTCTTT.

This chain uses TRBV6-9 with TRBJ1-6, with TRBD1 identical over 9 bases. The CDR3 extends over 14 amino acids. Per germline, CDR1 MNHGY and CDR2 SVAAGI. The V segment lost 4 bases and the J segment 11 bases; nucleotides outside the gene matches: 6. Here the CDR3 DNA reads TGTGCCAGCAGTTCGGACAGGGGAAGGACACCCCTCCACTTT. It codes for CASSSDRGRTPLHF.

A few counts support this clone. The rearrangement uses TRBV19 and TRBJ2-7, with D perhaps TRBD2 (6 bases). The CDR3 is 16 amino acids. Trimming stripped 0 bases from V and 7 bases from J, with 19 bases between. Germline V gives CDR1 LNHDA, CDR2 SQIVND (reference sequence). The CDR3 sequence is CASSIDAGTRASEQYF. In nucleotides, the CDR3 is TGTGCCAGTAGTATAGACGCGGGGACCCGGGCGTCGGAGCAGTACTTC.

CDR3 bases: TGTGCCAGCAGTTACTCGATTGGGACAGGGGTGGGCGGCTACACCTTC. Amino acids: CASSYSIGTGVGGYTF. The chain employs TRBV6-5 and TRBJ1-2, with 10 bases identical to TRBD1. Looked up from germline, CDR1 is MNHEY and CDR2 is SVGAGI. The CDR3 covers 16 residues. Trimming at V came to 0 bases and at J to 8 bases, leaving 9 bases not matched to a gene.

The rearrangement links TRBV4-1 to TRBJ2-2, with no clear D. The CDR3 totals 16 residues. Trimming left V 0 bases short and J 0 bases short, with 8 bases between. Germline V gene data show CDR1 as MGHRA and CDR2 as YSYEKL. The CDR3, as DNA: TGCGCCAGCAGCCAAGATTCCCGGTCGAACACCGGGGAGCTGTTTTTT. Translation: CASSQDSRSNTGELFF.

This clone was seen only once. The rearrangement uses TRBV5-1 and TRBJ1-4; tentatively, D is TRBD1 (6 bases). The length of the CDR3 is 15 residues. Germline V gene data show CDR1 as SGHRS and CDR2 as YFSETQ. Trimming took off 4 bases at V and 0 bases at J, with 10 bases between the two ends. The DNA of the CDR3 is TGCGCCAGCAGCGCGGCAGGGGCAACTAATGAAAAACTGTTTTTT. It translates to CASSAAGATNEKLFF.

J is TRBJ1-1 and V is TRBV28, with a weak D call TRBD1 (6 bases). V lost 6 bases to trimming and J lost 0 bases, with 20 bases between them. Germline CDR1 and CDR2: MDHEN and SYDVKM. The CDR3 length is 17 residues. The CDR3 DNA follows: TGTGCCAGCAGGCCAGGCCAGGGGAGTGGGATGAACACTGAAGCTTTCTTT. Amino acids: CASRPGQGSGMNTEAFF.

This CDR3 reads CASSHSGQGYYGYTF. As DNA, the CDR3 is TGTGCCAGCAGCCACTCGGGACAGGGATACTATGGCTACACCTTC. The J gene is TRBJ1-2, the V gene TRBV5-4; 9 bases match TRBD1. The germline CDR1 and CDR2 sequences are SGHNT and YYREEE (reference sequence). After removal of 4 bases from V and 3 bases from J, the junction contained 7 bases not matched to a gene. The CDR3 extends over 15 amino acids. Filled out from reference TRBV5-4 and TRBJ1-2, the complete variable domain reads ETGVTQSPTHLIKTRGQQVTLRCSSQSGHNTVSWYQQALGQGPQFIFQYYREEENGRGNFPPRFSGLQFPNYSSELNVNALELDDSALYLCASSHSGQGYYGYTFGSGTRLTVV.

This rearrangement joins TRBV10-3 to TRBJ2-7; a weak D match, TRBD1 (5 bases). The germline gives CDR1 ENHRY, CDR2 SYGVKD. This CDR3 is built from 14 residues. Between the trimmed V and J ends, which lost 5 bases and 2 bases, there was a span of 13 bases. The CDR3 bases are TGTGCCATCAGTCTTTTAGGGGCCGCCTACGAGCAGTACTTC. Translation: CAISLLGAAYEQYF.

The CDR3 DNA reads as TGTGCCAGCAGTTCTTTAGATCAGCCCCAGCATTTT. Translated: CASSSLDQPQHF. The rearrangement joins TRBV12-3 or TRBV12-4 to TRBJ1-5; D uncertain. The CDR3 is 12 amino acids. V was trimmed by 4 bases and J by 5 bases, leaving 6 bases between them.

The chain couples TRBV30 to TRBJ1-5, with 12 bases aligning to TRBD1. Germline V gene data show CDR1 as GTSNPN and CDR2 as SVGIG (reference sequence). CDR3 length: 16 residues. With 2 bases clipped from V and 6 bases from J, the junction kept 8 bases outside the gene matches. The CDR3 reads CAWSPLGTGGGQPQHF. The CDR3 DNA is TGTGCCTGGAGTCCCCTCGGGACAGGGGGCGGTCAGCCCCAGCATTTT.